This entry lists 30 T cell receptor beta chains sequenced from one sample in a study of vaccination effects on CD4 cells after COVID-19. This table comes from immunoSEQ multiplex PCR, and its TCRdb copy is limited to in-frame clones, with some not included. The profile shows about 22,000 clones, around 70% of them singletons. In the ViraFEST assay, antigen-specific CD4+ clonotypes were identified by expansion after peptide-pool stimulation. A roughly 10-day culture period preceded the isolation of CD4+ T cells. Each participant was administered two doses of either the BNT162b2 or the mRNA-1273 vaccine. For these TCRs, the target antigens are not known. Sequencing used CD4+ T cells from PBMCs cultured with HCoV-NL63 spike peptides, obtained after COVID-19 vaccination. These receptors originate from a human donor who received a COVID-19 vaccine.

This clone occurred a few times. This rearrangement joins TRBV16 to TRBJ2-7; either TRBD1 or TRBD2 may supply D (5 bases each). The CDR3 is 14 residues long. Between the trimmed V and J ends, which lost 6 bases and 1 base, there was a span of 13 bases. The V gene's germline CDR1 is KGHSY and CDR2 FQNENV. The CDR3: CASSPPGRSYEQYF. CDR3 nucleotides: TGTGCCAGCAGTCCTCCGGGGCGGTCCTACGAGCAGTACTTC.

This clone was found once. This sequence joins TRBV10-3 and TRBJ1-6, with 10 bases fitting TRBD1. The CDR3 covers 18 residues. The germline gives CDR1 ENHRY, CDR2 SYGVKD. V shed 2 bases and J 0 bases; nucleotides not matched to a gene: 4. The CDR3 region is CAISEGTGATSYNSPLHF. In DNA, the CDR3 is TGTGCCATCAGTGAGGGGACAGGGGCGACCTCCTATAATTCACCCCTCCACTTT.

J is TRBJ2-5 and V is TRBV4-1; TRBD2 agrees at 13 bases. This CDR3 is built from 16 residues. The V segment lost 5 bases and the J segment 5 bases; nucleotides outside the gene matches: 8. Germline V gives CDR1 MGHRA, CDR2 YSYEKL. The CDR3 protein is CASSTTSGGAGETQYF. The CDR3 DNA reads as TGCGCCAGCAGCACTACTAGCGGGGGGGCCGGCGAGACCCAGTACTTC.

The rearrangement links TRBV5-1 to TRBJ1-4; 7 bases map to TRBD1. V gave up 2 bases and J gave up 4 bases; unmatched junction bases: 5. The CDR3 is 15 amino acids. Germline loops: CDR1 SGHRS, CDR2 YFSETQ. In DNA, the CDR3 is TGCGCCAGCAGCTTACAGGGGTCTCTTAATGAAAAACTGTTTTTT. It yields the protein CASSLQGSLNEKLFF.

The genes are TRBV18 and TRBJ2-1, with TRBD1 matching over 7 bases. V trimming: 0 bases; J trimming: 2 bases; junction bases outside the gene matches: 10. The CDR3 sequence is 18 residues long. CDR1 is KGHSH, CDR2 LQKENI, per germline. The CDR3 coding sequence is TGTGCCAGCTCACCACCCAATTTCAGGGGGAAGACCTACAATGAGCAGTTCTTC. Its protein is CASSPPNFRGKTYNEQFF.

The CDR3 protein is CTSSQDPWGATDTQYF. As DNA, the CDR3 is TGCACCAGCAGCCAAGATCCGTGGGGGGCGACAGATACGCAGTATTTT. The rearrangement joins TRBV1 to TRBJ2-3. TRBV1 constitutes a pseudogene. The CDR3 runs 16 residues.

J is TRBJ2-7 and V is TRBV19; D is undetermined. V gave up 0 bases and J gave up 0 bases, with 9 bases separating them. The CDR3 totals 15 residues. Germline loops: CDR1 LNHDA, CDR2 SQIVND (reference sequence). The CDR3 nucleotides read TGTGCCAGTAGTATAGACAGTTTCATCTCCTACGAGCAGTACTTC. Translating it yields CASSIDSFISYEQYF.

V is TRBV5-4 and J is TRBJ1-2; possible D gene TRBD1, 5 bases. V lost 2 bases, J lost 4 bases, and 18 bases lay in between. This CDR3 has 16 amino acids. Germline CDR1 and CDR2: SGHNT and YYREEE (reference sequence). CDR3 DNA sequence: TGTGCCAGCAGCTTATTGGAGGCGATCCAGGGCTATGGCTACACCTTC. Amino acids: CASSLLEAIQGYGYTF.

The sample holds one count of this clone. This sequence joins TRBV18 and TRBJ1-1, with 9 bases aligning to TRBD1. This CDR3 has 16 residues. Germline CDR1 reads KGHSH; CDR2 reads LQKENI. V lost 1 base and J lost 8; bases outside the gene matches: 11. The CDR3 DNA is TGTGCCAGCTCACCACAACCCGCACAGGGGGCAGGGGAAGCTTTCTTT. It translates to CASSPQPAQGAGEAFF. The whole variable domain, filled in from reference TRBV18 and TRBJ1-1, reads NAGVMQNPRHLVRRRGQEARLRCSPMKGHSHVYWYRQLPEEGLKFMVYLQKENIIDESGMPKERFSAEFPKEGPSILRIQQVVRGDSAAYFCASSPQPAQGAGEAFFGQGTRLTVV.

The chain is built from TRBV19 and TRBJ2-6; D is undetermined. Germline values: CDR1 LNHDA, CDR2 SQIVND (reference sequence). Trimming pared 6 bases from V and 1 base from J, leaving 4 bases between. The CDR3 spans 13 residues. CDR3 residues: CASRKSGANVLTF. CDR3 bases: TGTGCCAGTAGAAAATCTGGGGCCAACGTCCTGACTTTC.

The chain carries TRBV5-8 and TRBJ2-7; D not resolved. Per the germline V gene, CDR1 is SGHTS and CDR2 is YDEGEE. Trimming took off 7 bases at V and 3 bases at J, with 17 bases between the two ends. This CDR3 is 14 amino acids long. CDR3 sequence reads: CASGPASLDYEQYF. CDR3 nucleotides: TGTGCCAGCGGCCCAGCCTCCTTAGACTACGAGCAGTACTTC.

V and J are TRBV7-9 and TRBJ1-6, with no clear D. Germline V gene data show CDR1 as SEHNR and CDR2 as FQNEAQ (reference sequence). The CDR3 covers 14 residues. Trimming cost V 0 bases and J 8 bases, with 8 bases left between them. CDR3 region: CASSLAVMDSPLHF. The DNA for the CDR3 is TGTGCCAGCAGCTTAGCGGTAATGGATTCACCCCTCCACTTT. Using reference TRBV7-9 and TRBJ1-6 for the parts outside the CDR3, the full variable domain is DTGVSQNPRHKITKRGQNVTFRCDPISEHNRLYWYRQTLGQGPEFLTYFQNEAQLEKSRLLSDRFSAERPKGSFSTLEIQRTEQGDSAMYLCASSLAVMDSPLHFGNGTRLTVT.

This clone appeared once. CDR3 DNA sequence: TGTGCCAGCAGCTTATTTCCTCCTAGCGGAAAGAACAATGAGCAGTTCTTC. It encodes CASSLFPPSGKNNEQFF. The chain carries TRBV7-9 and TRBJ2-1; 7 bases align to TRBD2. Unmatched junction bases numbered 12, after V lost 2 bases and J lost 5 bases. This CDR3 comprises 17 residues. CDR1 SEHNR and CDR2 FQNEAQ come from the germline V gene (reference sequence).

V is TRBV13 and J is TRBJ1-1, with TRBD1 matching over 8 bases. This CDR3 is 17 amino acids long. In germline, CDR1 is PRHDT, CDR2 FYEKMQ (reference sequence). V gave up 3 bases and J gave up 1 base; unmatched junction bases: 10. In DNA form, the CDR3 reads TGTGCCAGCAGCTTTTGGACAGGGTCTGCGGGGAACACTGAAGCTTTCTTT. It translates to CASSFWTGSAGNTEAFF.

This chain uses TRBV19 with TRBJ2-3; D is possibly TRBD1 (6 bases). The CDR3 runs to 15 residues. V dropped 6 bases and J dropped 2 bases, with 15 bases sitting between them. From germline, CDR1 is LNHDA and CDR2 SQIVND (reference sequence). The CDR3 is CASRLGQGHTDTQYF. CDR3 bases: TGTGCCAGTAGGCTAGGGCAGGGGCACACAGATACGCAGTATTTT.

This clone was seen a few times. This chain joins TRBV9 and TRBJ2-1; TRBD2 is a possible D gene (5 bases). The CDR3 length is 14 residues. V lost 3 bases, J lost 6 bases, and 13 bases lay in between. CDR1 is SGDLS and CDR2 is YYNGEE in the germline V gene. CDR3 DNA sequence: TGTGCCAGCAGCGGACCTAATCGGGGCAATGAGCAGTTCTTC. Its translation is CASSGPNRGNEQFF.

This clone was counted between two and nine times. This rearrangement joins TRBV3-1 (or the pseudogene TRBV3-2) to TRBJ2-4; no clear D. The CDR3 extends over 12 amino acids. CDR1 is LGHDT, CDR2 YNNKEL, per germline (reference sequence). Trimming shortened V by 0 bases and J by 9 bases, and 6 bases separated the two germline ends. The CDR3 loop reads CASSQEGPIQYF. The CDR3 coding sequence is TGTGCCAGCAGCCAAGAGGGTCCCATTCAGTACTTC.

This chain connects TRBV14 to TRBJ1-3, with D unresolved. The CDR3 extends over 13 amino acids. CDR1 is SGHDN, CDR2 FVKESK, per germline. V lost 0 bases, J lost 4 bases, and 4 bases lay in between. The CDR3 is CASSQEYGNTIYF. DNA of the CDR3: TGTGCCAGCAGCCAAGAATACGGAAACACCATATATTTT.

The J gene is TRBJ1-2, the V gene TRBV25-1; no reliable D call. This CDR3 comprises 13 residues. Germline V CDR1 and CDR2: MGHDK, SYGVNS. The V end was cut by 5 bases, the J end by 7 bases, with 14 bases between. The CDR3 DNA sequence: TGTGCCAGCAGTTTCCACAGCGTACCTGGCTACACCTTC. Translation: CASSFHSVPGYTF.

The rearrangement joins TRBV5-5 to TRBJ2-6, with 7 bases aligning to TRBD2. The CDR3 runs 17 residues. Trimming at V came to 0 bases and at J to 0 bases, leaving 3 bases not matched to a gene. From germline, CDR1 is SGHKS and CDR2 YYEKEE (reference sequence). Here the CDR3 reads CASSLGPGGSGANVLTF. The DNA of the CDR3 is TGTGCCAGCAGCTTGGGTCCGGGGGGCTCTGGGGCCAACGTCCTGACTTTC. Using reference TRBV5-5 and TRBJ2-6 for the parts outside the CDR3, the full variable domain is DAGVTQSPTHLIKTRGQQVTLRCSPISGHKSVSWYQQVLGQGPQFIFQYYEKEERGRGNFPDRFSARQFPNYSSELNVNALLLGDSALYLCASSLGPGGSGANVLTFGAGSRLTVL.

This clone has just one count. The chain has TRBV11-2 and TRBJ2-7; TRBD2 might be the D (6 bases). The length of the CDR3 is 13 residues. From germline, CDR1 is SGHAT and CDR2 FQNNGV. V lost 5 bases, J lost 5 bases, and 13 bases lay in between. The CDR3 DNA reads TGTGCCAGCAGCCTTCTAGCGTCCCACGAGCAGTACTTC. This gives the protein CASSLLASHEQYF. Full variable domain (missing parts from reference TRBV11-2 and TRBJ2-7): EAGVAQSPRYKIIEKRQSVAFWCNPISGHATLYWYQQILGQGPKLLIQFQNNGVVDDSQLPKDRFSAERLKGVDSTLKIQPAKLEDSAVYLCASSLLASHEQYFGPGTRLTVT.

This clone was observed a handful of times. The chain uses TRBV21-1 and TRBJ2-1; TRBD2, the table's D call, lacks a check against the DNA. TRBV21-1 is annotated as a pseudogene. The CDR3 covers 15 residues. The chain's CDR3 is CASSKLAGEYNEQFF. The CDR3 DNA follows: TGTGCCAGCAGCAAACTAGCGGGAGAATACAATGAGCAGTTCTTC.

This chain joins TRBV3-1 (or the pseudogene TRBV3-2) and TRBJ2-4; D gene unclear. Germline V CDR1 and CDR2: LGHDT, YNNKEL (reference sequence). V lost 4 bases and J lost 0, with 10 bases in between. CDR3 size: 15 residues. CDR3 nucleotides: TGTGCCAGCAGCCCTTCCGGTCTAGCCAAAAACATTCAGTACTTC. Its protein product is CASSPSGLAKNIQYF.

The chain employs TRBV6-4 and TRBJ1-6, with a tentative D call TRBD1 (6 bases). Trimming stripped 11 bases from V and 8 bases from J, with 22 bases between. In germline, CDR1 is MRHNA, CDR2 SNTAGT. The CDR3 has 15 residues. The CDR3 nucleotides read TGTGCCGGCCACACCACACAGGGTTTCTATTCACCCCTCCACTTT. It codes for CAGHTTQGFYSPLHF.

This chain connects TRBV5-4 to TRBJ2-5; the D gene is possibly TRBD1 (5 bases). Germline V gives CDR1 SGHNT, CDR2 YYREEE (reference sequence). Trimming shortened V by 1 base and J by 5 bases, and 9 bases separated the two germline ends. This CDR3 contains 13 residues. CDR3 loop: CASSLTGWETQYF. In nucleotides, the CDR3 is TGTGCCAGCAGCTTGACAGGATGGGAGACCCAGTACTTC.

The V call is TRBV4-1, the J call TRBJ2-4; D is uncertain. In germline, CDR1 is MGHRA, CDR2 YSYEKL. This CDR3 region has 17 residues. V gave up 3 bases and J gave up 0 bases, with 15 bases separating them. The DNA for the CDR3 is TGCGCCAGCAGCCAGTCGAACAAGGAAATAGCCAAAAACATTCAGTACTTC. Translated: CASSQSNKEIAKNIQYF.

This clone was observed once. CDR3 in DNA: TGTGCCAGTAGTATTAGCCTCAAAGAGACCCAGTACTTC. Translated, it gives CASSISLKETQYF. V and J are TRBV19 and TRBJ2-5; D call uncertain. The germline gives CDR1 LNHDA, CDR2 SQIVND (reference sequence). CDR3 length: 13 amino acids. V shed 3 bases and J shed 3 bases, with 8 bases lying between them.

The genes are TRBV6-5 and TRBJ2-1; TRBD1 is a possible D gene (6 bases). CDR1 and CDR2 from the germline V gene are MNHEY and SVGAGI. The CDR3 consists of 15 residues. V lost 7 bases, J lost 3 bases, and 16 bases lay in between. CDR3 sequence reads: CASTKPGDIYNEQFF. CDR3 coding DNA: TGTGCCAGCACCAAACCCGGGGACATCTACAATGAGCAGTTCTTC.

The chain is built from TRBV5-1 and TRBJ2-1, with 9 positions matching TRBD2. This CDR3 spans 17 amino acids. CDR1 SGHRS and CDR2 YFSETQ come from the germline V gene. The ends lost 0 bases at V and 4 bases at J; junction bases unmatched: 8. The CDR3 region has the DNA TGCGCCAGCAGCTTGGCCGGGAGCGGGGGGTTTTACAATGAGCAGTTCTTC. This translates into CASSLAGSGGFYNEQFF.

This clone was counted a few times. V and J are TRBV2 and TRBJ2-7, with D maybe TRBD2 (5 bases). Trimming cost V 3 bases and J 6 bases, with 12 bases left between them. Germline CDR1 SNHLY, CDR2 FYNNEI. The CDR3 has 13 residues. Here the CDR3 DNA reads TGTGCCAGCAGTGACGTTGGGAGTCCCGAGCAGTACTTC. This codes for CASSDVGSPEQYF.